The rows below give T cell receptor beta chains drawn from one sample of a study of tumor-infiltrating lymphocytes in oesophageal squamous cell carcinoma. TCRdb itself ran the PCR reads through MiXCR, one entry per CDR3 protein. The sample contains about 17,000 distinct CDR3 sequences, around 50% of which appear only once. Sequencing was done on a sample of normal esophageal tissue next to the tumor. The receptors here all came from a female donor with esophageal squamous cell carcinoma. The CDR3 runs from the conserved cysteine through the conserved F or W. D genes are given only for firm matches. The size of a clone is reported for some rows only, either as once, few or many, or as a class for expanded clones.

TRBV27	TRBJ1-1	-	-	TGTGCCAGCGCCATCCTCGGCGCCTCGAACACTGAAGCTTTCTTT	CASAILGASNTEAFF
TRBV20-1	TRBJ2-4	-	TRBD1	TGCAGTGCACGGGTGGGACAGGGGTCCAAAAACATTCAGTACTTC	CSARVGQGSKNIQYF
TRBV12-3/TRBV12-4	TRBJ2-1	-	-	TGTGCCAGCAGTTTGAAAAGTGAGCAGTTCTTC	CASSLKSEQFF
TRBV28	TRBJ2-1	-	TRBD2	TGTGCCAGCAGTTTTTTACTAGCGGGGAACAATGAGCAGTTCTTC	CASSFLLAGNNEQFF
TRBV10-3	TRBJ2-2	-	TRBD1	TGTGCCATCAGTGATAACAGGGGTACCGGGGAGCTGTTTTTT	CAISDNRGTGELFF
TRBV12-3/TRBV12-4	TRBJ2-1	many	TRBD2	TGTGCCAGCAGCTCTTTGGGGGCTAGCGGGAGGTACTACAATGAGCAGTTCTTC	CASSSLGASGRYYNEQFF
TRBV18	TRBJ2-7	-	-	TGTGCCAGCTCAAGGACGGGCTCAGACCACGAGCAGTACTTC	CASSRTGSDHEQYF
TRBV28	TRBJ2-1	-	TRBD2	TGTGCCAGCAGTTCTACCGAGGGACTAGGGACTGAGCAGTTCTTC	CASSSTEGLGTEQFF
TRBV7-2	TRBJ2-1	few	-	TGTGCCAGCAGCTTAAGGATGCACGAGCAGTTCTTC	CASSLRMHEQFF
TRBV12-5	TRBJ2-1	medium-sized	TRBD2	TGTGCTAGTGGTCGCAGCGGGAGCTCCTACAATGAGCAGTTCTTC	CASGRSGSSYNEQFF
TRBV10-1	TRBJ2-1	many	-	TGCGCCAGCAGTGAGGAGCCTTACAATGAGCAGTTCTTC	CASSEEPYNEQFF
TRBV7-6	TRBJ2-5	-	-	TGTGCCAGCAGCTTAGGGGGAGTAGGGGAGACCCAGTACTTC	CASSLGGVGETQYF
TRBV10-3	TRBJ2-1	-	TRBD1	TGTGCCATCAGTGAGGGACAGGGCATACAGTTCTTC	CAISEGQGIQFF
TRBV7-9	TRBJ1-4	medium-sized	-	TGTGCCAGCAGCTTAGCTCGGGAAAAACTGTTTTTT	CASSLAREKLFF
TRBV7-8	TRBJ2-1	-	-	TGTGCCAGCAGCTTGAGCCAGGGAGCGGAGCAGTTCTTC	CASSLSQGAEQFF
TRBV7-8	TRBJ1-2	few	-	TGTGCCAGCAGCTTAGGATCCGGGTTTAACTATGGCTACACCTTC	CASSLGSGFNYGYTF
TRBV7-3	TRBJ2-1	-	TRBD2	TGTGCCAGCAGCTTGGGAGGGACTTCCTACAATGAGCAGTTCTTC	CASSLGGTSYNEQFF